A selection of T cell receptor beta chains follows, all from one sample in a study of blood T cell repertoires in COVID-19. Assay used: immunoSEQ multiplex PCR; TCRdb lists only in-frame clones, some missing. Of roughly 160,000 clones listed, 87% are singletons. Sequenced input: PBMCs or T cells enriched from blood (not recorded which). The receptor source for this set is a woman in her fifties or sixties who had recovered from COVID-19. CDR3s include the opening cysteine and the closing phenylalanine or tryptophan. The order of the fields is clone size, D gene, J gene, V gene, CDR3 protein, CDR3 DNA. The D gene is left open where the match is weak. Size is stated for part of the rows, as once, few or many counts, or as a class when the clone is expanded.

abundance: .; d_gene: TRBD2; j_gene: TRBJ2-1; v_gene: TRBV3-1/TRBV3-2; CDR3aa: CASSQGWGGGTSRYNEQFF; CDR3nt: TGTGCCAGCAGCCAAGGTTGGGGAGGCGGGACTAGCCGCTACAATGAGCAGTTCTTC
abundance: .; d_gene: .; j_gene: TRBJ2-7; v_gene: TRBV28; CDR3aa: CAIPPRQNYEQYF; CDR3nt: TGTGCCATCCCTCCGCGGCAGAACTACGAGCAGTACTTC
abundance: .; d_gene: TRBD1; j_gene: TRBJ1-5; v_gene: TRBV2; CDR3aa: CASKGTGTNQPQHF; CDR3nt: TGTGCCAGCAAGGGGACAGGGACAAATCAGCCCCAGCATTTT
abundance: .; d_gene: .; j_gene: TRBJ2-1; v_gene: TRBV25-1; CDR3aa: CASGGLLLGDNEQFF; CDR3nt: TGTGCCAGCGGCGGGCTCCTCCTCGGAGACAATGAGCAGTTCTTC
abundance: .; d_gene: .; j_gene: TRBJ1-1; v_gene: TRBV9; CDR3aa: CASSVSGNTEAFF; CDR3nt: TGTGCCAGCAGCGTTTCCGGGAACACTGAAGCTTTCTTT
abundance: few; d_gene: .; j_gene: TRBJ1-2; v_gene: TRBV5-4; CDR3aa: CASSSPGTHYGYTF; CDR3nt: TGTGCCAGCAGCAGCCCCGGGACACACTATGGCTACACCTTC
abundance: .; d_gene: .; j_gene: TRBJ1-4; v_gene: TRBV28; CDR3aa: CASSSPRGGGELVFF; CDR3nt: TGTGCCAGCAGTTCCCCCAGGGGAGGGGGGGAGTTGGTGTTTTTT
abundance: .; d_gene: TRBD1; j_gene: TRBJ2-5; v_gene: TRBV28; CDR3aa: CASSQPQTGQETQYF; CDR3nt: TGTGCCAGCAGCCAACCGCAGACAGGGCAAGAGACCCAGTACTTC
abundance: .; d_gene: .; j_gene: TRBJ2-2; v_gene: TRBV18; CDR3aa: CASSPSQGTGELFF; CDR3nt: TGTGCCAGCTCACCTTCTCAGGGCACCGGGGAGCTGTTTTTT
abundance: .; d_gene: .; j_gene: TRBJ1-2; v_gene: TRBV4-2; CDR3aa: CASSQPTGIHYGYTF; CDR3nt: TGTGCCAGCAGCCAACCTACCGGTATTCACTATGGCTACACCTTC
abundance: .; d_gene: .; j_gene: TRBJ2-1; v_gene: TRBV9; CDR3aa: CASSEGSEYNEQFF; CDR3nt: TGTGCCAGCAGCGAGGGGTCGGAATACAATGAGCAGTTCTTC
abundance: once; d_gene: TRBD2; j_gene: TRBJ2-5; v_gene: TRBV28; CDR3aa: CASSPAALAGEETQYF; CDR3nt: TGTGCCAGCAGTCCCGCGGCACTAGCGGGAGAAGAGACCCAGTACTTC